This entry lists 7 T cell receptor beta chains sequenced from one sample in a study of shared clonotypes between healthy human individuals (dated by TCRdb to the early 2020s). Library preparation employed the immunoSEQ multiplex PCR assay. TCRdb took over this immuneACCESS table, retaining in-frame rearrangements with V and J assigned. Such tables are incomplete; in checked studies, under half of the missing clones stem from an unresolved V gene, and the remainder is unexplained. The sample table shows about 2.1 million clones, and around 95% are seen once. Around 1.7% of the sample comes from the top ten. CD8 naive samples consisted of CD45RO-negative cells that were positively selected for CCR7, yielding a CD45RA+CCR7+ population without TemRA cells. The sample consisted of naive CD8+ T cells from PBMCs. The cell subset or site label on this specimen signifies: CD45RA+CCR7+. The receptor source for this set is a man aged 18 to 29 in good health. Some clones in this sample may be carry-over from other donors' samples.

This rearrangement joins TRBV7-9 to TRBJ2-5, with TRBD1 matching over 7 bases. Germline CDR1 reads SEHNR; CDR2 reads FQNEAQ (reference sequence). The J segment lost 4 bases and the V segment lost 3 bases, leaving 5 bases of the junction unmatched. CDR3 length equals 14 residues. The CDR3 DNA sequence: TGTGCCAGCAGCTTCCGACAGGGTACAGAGACCCAGTACTTC. Encoded protein: CASSFRQGTETQYF.

The gene calls are TRBV27 and TRBJ2-7; 9 bases match TRBD1. V gave up 5 bases and J gave up 3 bases; unmatched junction bases: 8. Germline CDR1 and CDR2: MNHEY and SMNVEV (reference sequence). The CDR3 is 15 residues long. CDR3: CASSPQGAFGYEQYF. CDR3 bases: TGTGCCAGCAGTCCACAGGGGGCTTTTGGCTACGAGCAGTACTTC.

V is TRBV15 and J is TRBJ2-7; the D gene is possibly TRBD2 (6 bases). The germline CDR1 and CDR2 sequences are LNHNV and YYDKDF (reference sequence). V gave up 1 base and J gave up 8 bases, with 12 bases separating them. The length of the CDR3 is 13 residues. CDR3 in DNA: TGTGCCACCAGCAGAGGTTCGGGAGAAAAGCAGTACTTC. It translates to CATSRGSGEKQYF.

V usage is TRBV7-9 and J usage is TRBJ2-3; 13 bases map to TRBD2. V gave up 1 base and J gave up 5 bases; unmatched junction bases: 6. The CDR3 spans 17 residues. From germline, CDR1 is SEHNR and CDR2 FQNEAQ (reference sequence). This chain's CDR3 is CASSLEGLAGVGDTQYF. As DNA, the CDR3 is TGTGCCAGCAGCTTAGAAGGACTAGCGGGAGTTGGAGATACGCAGTATTTT.

The chain joins TRBV5-1 to TRBJ1-6; D not certain. Germline CDR1 is SGHRS and CDR2 is YFSETQ. Trimming cost V 0 bases and J 12 bases, with 7 bases left between them. The CDR3 totals 12 residues. CDR3: CASSLGGGPLHF. The CDR3 bases are TGCGCCAGCAGCTTGGGTGGAGGACCCCTCCACTTT.

The gene calls are TRBV29-1 and TRBJ1-3; D ambiguous. Germline CDR1 is SQVTM and CDR2 is ANQGSEA. V was trimmed by 6 bases and J by 4 bases, leaving 13 bases between them. The CDR3 spans 13 residues. CDR3 residues: CSVGQPPGNTIYF. As DNA, the CDR3 is TGCAGCGTAGGGCAACCGCCGGGAAACACCATATATTTT.

This clone has just a few counts. V gene TRBV5-1 combines with J gene TRBJ1-4; 8 nucleotides agree with TRBD1. V was pared by 0 bases and J by 6 bases, with 1 base of the junction left unmatched. The CDR3 is 14 residues long. Looked up from germline, CDR1 is SGHRS and CDR2 is YFSETQ. The CDR3 reads CASSLVQGDEKLFF. CDR3 bases: TGCGCCAGCAGCTTGGTACAGGGGGATGAAAAACTGTTTTTT.